These 24 T cell receptor beta chains came from one sample sequenced in a study of OX40 agonist ivuxolimab in advanced cancers. Method: immunoSEQ multiplex PCR; TCRdb's copy keeps in-frame clones and lacks some. The sample lists about 36,000 clones, nearly 80% seen once, with over 10% in the top ten. This material consisted of CD4+ or CD8+ T cells sorted from blood, taken in a trial of the OX40 agonist ivuxolimab. Receptors originate from an adult with an advanced solid tumor such as melanoma, head and neck, liver or kidney cancer.

The chain joins TRBV13 to TRBJ1-1; 8 positions agree with TRBD1. V dropped 4 bases and J dropped 7; count of bases not matched to a gene: 8. CDR3 length: 14 residues. The germline V gene has CDR1 PRHDT and CDR2 FYEKMQ (reference sequence). CDR3 amino acids: CASSSGITGGEAFF. The CDR3 coding sequence is TGTGCCAGCAGCTCCGGGATAACAGGGGGTGAAGCTTTCTTT.

V gene TRBV4-2 combines with J gene TRBJ2-7, with 7 bases lining up with TRBD1. Germline CDR1 and CDR2: LGHNA and YNFKEQ. CDR3 length equals 14 residues. Trimming removed 0 bases from V and 1 base from J; junction bases left unmatched: 0. Here the CDR3 reads CASSQEDRSYEQYF. Written as DNA, the CDR3 is TGTGCCAGCAGCCAAGAGGACAGGTCCTACGAGCAGTACTTC.

This chain connects TRBV7-6 to TRBJ2-1; D uncertain. The CDR3 is made up of 13 amino acids. Germline values: CDR1 SGHVS, CDR2 FNYEAQ. V was clipped by 1 base and J by 4 bases, with 5 bases between them. The CDR3 loop is CASSLDAYNEQFF. CDR3 nucleotides: TGTGCCAGCAGCTTAGACGCTTACAATGAGCAGTTCTTC.

This chain links TRBV28 with TRBJ2-2, with TRBD1 as a possible D gene (6 bases). The ends were cut back, 10 bases at V and 6 bases at J, with 12 bases in the middle. This CDR3 comprises 12 residues. The germline CDR1 and CDR2 sequences are MDHEN and SYDVKM. CDR3 in amino acids: CATMSGAGELFF. CDR3 bases: TGTGCCACCATGTCAGGGGCCGGGGAGCTGTTTTTT.

This sequence joins TRBV6-1 and TRBJ1-3; no clear D. V lost 8 bases and J 0 bases, leaving 11 bases between the germline ends. The CDR3 sequence is 14 residues long. Germline-derived CDR1 and CDR2 are MNHNS and SASEGT. CDR3 nucleotide sequence: TGTGCCAGCCGCGGACGGCCCTCTGGAAACACCATATATTTT. Translation gives CASRGRPSGNTIYF.

This chain joins TRBV21-1 and TRBJ1-1. TRBV21-1 is termed a pseudogene. CDR3 length: 19 residues. The CDR3 loop is CASSKSPREYKGGRTEAFF. The DNA of the CDR3 is TGTGCCAGCAGCAAGTCCCCACGGGAATATAAGGGTGGGCGCACTGAAGCTTTCTTT.

This clone showed up just a few times. CDR3 sequence: CSVEVRDKNTGELFF. CDR3 DNA sequence: TGCAGCGTTGAGGTCCGGGACAAAAACACCGGGGAGCTGTTTTTT. This chain links TRBV29-1 with TRBJ2-2; tentative D call: TRBD1 (6 bases). The CDR3 runs 15 residues. V was clipped by 3 bases and J by 2 bases, with 13 bases between them. Germline CDR1 is SQVTM and CDR2 is ANQGSEA.

The chain has TRBV6-1 and TRBJ1-2, with a weak D call TRBD1 (5 bases). The CDR3 has 15 residues. Trimming took 2 bases from V and 7 from J, leaving 17 bases between them. In germline, CDR1 is MNHNS, CDR2 SASEGT. CDR3 protein: CASSEIRPGSPGYTF. As DNA, the CDR3 is TGTGCCAGCAGTGAAATTAGGCCAGGGAGTCCTGGCTACACCTTC.

This rearrangement joins TRBV7-2 to TRBJ1-1; TRBD1 is a possible D gene (6 bases). V was clipped by 1 base and J by 1 base, with 10 bases between them. The CDR3 sequence is 15 residues long. Per the germline V gene, CDR1 is SGHTA and CDR2 is FQGNSA. The CDR3 region is CASSLEYRANTEAFF. CDR3 DNA sequence: TGTGCCAGCAGCTTAGAGTACAGGGCGAACACTGAAGCTTTCTTT. Supplemented by reference TRBV7-2 and TRBJ1-1, the full variable domain reads GAGVSQSPSNKVTEKGKDVELRCDPISGHTALYWYRQSLGQGLEFLIYFQGNSAPDKSGLPSDRFSAERTGGSVSTLTIQRTQQEDSAVYLCASSLEYRANTEAFFGQGTRLTVV.

The CDR3 protein is CASSQTSYEQYF. The CDR3 coding sequence is TGCGCCAGCAGTCAAACCTCCTACGAGCAGTACTTC. The chain has TRBV23-1 and TRBJ2-7; D remains unclear. TRBV23-1 has ORF status, its function being uncertain. Trimming stripped 2 bases from V and 0 bases from J, with 2 bases between. The CDR3 is 12 amino acids.

J is TRBJ1-1 and V is TRBV27, with D unclear. V was shortened by 2 bases and J by 1 base, with 8 bases between the two germline ends. The CDR3 is made up of 14 amino acids. The V gene's germline CDR1 is MNHEY and CDR2 SMNVEV (reference sequence). The CDR3 is CASSLRHRNTEAFF. DNA for the CDR3: TGTGCCAGCAGTTTACGCCATCGGAACACTGAAGCTTTCTTT.

This clone turned up a few times. This chain links TRBV7-8 with TRBJ2-5, with TRBD2 matching over 7 bases. The CDR3 has 16 amino acids. Germline CDR1 and CDR2: SGHVS and FQNEAQ. J lost 2 bases, V lost 1 base, and 7 bases had no gene match. This CDR3 is CASSLGSLAVQETQYF. The CDR3 nucleotides are TGTGCCAGCAGCTTAGGAAGTCTAGCGGTTCAAGAGACCCAGTACTTC.

This rearrangement joins TRBV2 to TRBJ2-7, with D hard to call. Between the trimmed V and J ends, which lost 6 bases and 4 bases, there was a span of 16 bases. Germline V CDR1 and CDR2: SNHLY, FYNNEI. This CDR3 has 14 residues. CDR3 bases: TGTGCCAGCAGCCCCGCGAGGTCCCCATACGAGCAGTACTTC. It codes for CASSPARSPYEQYF. The variable domain in full, completed from reference TRBV2 and TRBJ2-7, reads EPEVTQTPSHQVTQMGQEVILRCVPISNHLYFYWYRQILGQKVEFLVSFYNNEISEKSEIFDDQFSVERPDGSNFTLKIRSTKLEDSAMYFCASSPARSPYEQYFGPGTRLTVT.

The gene calls are TRBV11-2 and TRBJ2-7; TRBD1 matches at 12 bases. CDR3 length: 14 residues. Germline V gives CDR1 SGHAT, CDR2 FQNNGV. V was clipped by 5 bases and J by 6 bases; unmatched bases: 5. CDR3 residues: CASSAGTGGLEQYF. CDR3 coding DNA: TGTGCCAGCAGCGCCGGGACAGGGGGCCTCGAGCAGTACTTC. Drawing the rest from reference TRBV11-2 and TRBJ2-7, the complete variable domain is EAGVAQSPRYKIIEKRQSVAFWCNPISGHATLYWYQQILGQGPKLLIQFQNNGVVDDSQLPKDRFSAERLKGVDSTLKIQPAKLEDSAVYLCASSAGTGGLEQYFGPGTRLTVT.

This clone came up a few times. The chain recombines TRBV19 with TRBJ1-5; D is undetermined. The V end lost 7 bases, the J end lost 10 bases, and 17 bases lay between the germline ends. The length of the CDR3 is 13 residues. Germline loops: CDR1 LNHDA, CDR2 SQIVND (reference sequence). For the CDR3, the DNA is TGTGCCAGTAATACAGCCCTCGAGTACCCCCAGCATTTT. This sequence encodes CASNTALEYPQHF.

The chain is built from TRBV5-1 and TRBJ2-3; 9 bases map to TRBD2. Trimming at V came to 4 bases and at J to 4 bases, leaving 7 bases not matched to a gene. Germline CDR1 SGHRS, CDR2 YFSETQ. CDR3 length: 15 residues. CDR3 sequence (DNA): TGCGCCAGCAGCCTCGGCGGGGGGGCCGCAGATACGCAGTATTTT. Translated: CASSLGGGAADTQYF.

The chain links TRBV11-2 to TRBJ1-1; a weak D match, TRBD1 (5 bases). The CDR3 covers 13 residues. Trimming took off 5 bases at V and 1 base at J, with 8 bases between the two ends. Germline V gene data show CDR1 as SGHAT and CDR2 as FQNNGV. Here the CDR3 reads CASSNDRNTEAFF. CDR3 coding DNA: TGTGCCAGCAGCAACGACAGGAACACTGAAGCTTTCTTT.

The CDR3 DNA follows: TGTGCCAGCAGCTTACAGCCGCCGGAGCCCCAGTACTTC. This translates into CASSLQPPEPQYF. The chain recombines TRBV7-2 with TRBJ2-5; D not resolved. In germline, CDR1 is SGHTA, CDR2 FQGNSA. Trimming stripped 2 bases from V and 9 bases from J, with 13 bases between. The CDR3 sequence is 13 residues long.

This clone showed up just once. The gene calls are TRBV7-6 and TRBJ2-3; D gene ambiguous. The germline V gene has CDR1 SGHVS and CDR2 FNYEAQ. The V end was cut by 5 bases, the J end by 2 bases, with 5 bases between. CDR3 length: 12 amino acids. In nucleotides, the CDR3 is TGTGCCAGCAGCCAAAACACAGATACGCAGTATTTT. Amino acids: CASSQNTDTQYF.

J is TRBJ2-5 and V is TRBV6-1, with 7 bases that match TRBD2. CDR1 and CDR2 (germline): MNHNS, SASEGT. V was clipped by 7 bases and J by 2 bases; unmatched bases: 1. CDR3 length equals 12 residues. DNA of the CDR3: TGTGCCAGCACGCGGGAGCAAGAGACCCAGTACTTC. Translating it yields CASTREQETQYF.

This clone was seen more than once but under ten times. This chain uses TRBV2 with TRBJ2-5; 9 bases align to TRBD2. V dropped 5 bases and J dropped 5; count of bases not matched to a gene: 9. From germline, CDR1 is SNHLY and CDR2 FYNNEI. The CDR3 sequence is 15 residues long. CDR3 region: CASSSAGGPLETQYF. CDR3 sequence (DNA): TGTGCCAGCAGTAGCGCGGGGGGGCCATTGGAGACCCAGTACTTC.

V is TRBV5-5 and J is TRBJ2-7; possible D gene TRBD1, 5 bases. This CDR3 contains 13 residues. With 1 base removed from V and 6 bases from J, the gap between germline ends came to 11 bases. In germline, CDR1 is SGHKS, CDR2 YYEKEE (reference sequence). CDR3 coding DNA: TGTGCCAGCAGCTTGTCCCAGGGTAGCGAGCAGTACTTC. Amino acids: CASSLSQGSEQYF.

V usage is TRBV5-1 and J usage is TRBJ2-7; weak D call: TRBD2 (7 bases). The CDR3 spans 16 residues. The germline CDR1 and CDR2 sequences are SGHRS and YFSETQ. The ends were cut back, 4 bases at V and 5 bases at J, with 22 bases in the middle. The CDR3 sequence is CASSPRKGGGPNEQYF. CDR3 sequence (DNA): TGCGCCAGCAGCCCCCGTAAAGGGGGAGGGCCGAACGAGCAGTACTTC.

The genes are TRBV5-1 and TRBJ2-1, with D possibly being TRBD1 (6 bases). The CDR3 extends over 15 amino acids. V lost 7 bases to trimming and J lost 3 bases, with 17 bases between them. Germline CDR1 is SGHRS and CDR2 is YFSETQ. This chain's CDR3 is CASSFTGQDYNEQFF. The CDR3 nucleotides are TGCGCCAGCTCTTTTACAGGGCAAGACTACAATGAGCAGTTCTTC.